This passage covers 23 T cell receptor beta chains from one sample sequenced in a study of monozygotic twins with inflammatory bowel disease. From its re-call of the 5' RACE reads, TCRdb lists each CDR3 protein once, without DNA. The specimen's table records over 350,000 distinct CDR3 sequences. Sequenced input: blood. The receptors come from a human donor with ulcerative colitis or Crohn's disease, or a healthy co-twin of an affected twin (not recorded which).

The genes are TRBV28 and TRBJ2-7; TCRdb gives TRBD1 as the D gene, but with no DNA this cannot be confirmed. The CDR3 extends over 14 amino acids. Germline V gene data show CDR1 as MDHEN and CDR2 as SYDVKM. The CDR3 is CASSSGWGAYEQYF.

The chain's CDR3 is CASQGALSNQPQHF. This chain joins TRBV5-8 and TRBJ1-5; TCRdb returns TRBD1, unconfirmable since there is no DNA. CDR1 and CDR2 from the germline V gene are SGHTS and YDEGEE. The CDR3 length is 14 residues.

The chain is built from TRBV7-2 and TRBJ2-1; TCRdb reports TRBD2, a call that lacks DNA to check it against. The germline gives CDR1 SGHTA, CDR2 FQGNSA. The CDR3 sequence is 13 residues long. The chain's CDR3 is CAASGDLYNEQFF.

This CDR3 reads CASSLDGTQYF. The V call is TRBV5-6, the J call TRBJ2-3. This CDR3 is built from 11 residues. In germline, CDR1 is SGHDT, CDR2 YYEEEE.

J is TRBJ2-5 and V is TRBV29-1; TCRdb outputs TRBD2, but without DNA this stays unchecked. From germline, CDR1 is SQVTM and CDR2 ANQGSEA. CDR3 size: 14 residues. The CDR3: CIVAGLAGRETQYF.

The chain links TRBV12-3 or TRBV12-4 to TRBJ2-1. CDR3 length equals 14 residues. Here the CDR3 reads CASSLGGLYNEQFF.

V and J are TRBV20-1 and TRBJ1-3. Germline CDR1 reads DFQATT; CDR2 reads SNEGSKA (reference sequence). The CDR3 spans 13 residues. The chain's CDR3 is CSGKQSSGNTIYF.

V gene TRBV13 combines with J gene TRBJ2-7; lacking DNA, the TRBD1 call made by TCRdb goes unchecked. Germline-derived CDR1 and CDR2 are PRHDT and FYEKMQ (reference sequence). This CDR3 region has 19 residues. CDR3 sequence: CASSTGTGAKVKHRYEQYF.

The chain employs TRBV7-8 and TRBJ2-1; TCRdb's D call, TRBD2, is unchecked because there is no DNA. Germline CDR1 is SGHVS and CDR2 is FQNEAQ. CDR3 length: 15 amino acids. The CDR3: CASSTLAGGYNEQFF.

V and J are TRBV7-2 and TRBJ1-5; TCRdb designates TRBD1, a call that cannot be tested without DNA. Germline loops: CDR1 SGHTA, CDR2 FQGNSA. The length of the CDR3 is 15 residues. The CDR3 sequence: CASTLESGYNQPQHF.

The chain couples TRBV7-2 to TRBJ2-3. The germline gives CDR1 SGHTA, CDR2 FQGNSA. The CDR3 loop spans 14 amino acids. CDR3 sequence: CASSLGVGTDTQYF.

The V gene is TRBV6-5, the J gene TRBJ2-1; the TCRdb call, TRBD1, lacks DNA for checking. Germline V lookup: CDR1 MNHEY, CDR2 SVGAGI. The CDR3 covers 13 residues. CDR3 sequence: CASSYMEWGEQFF.

The chain employs TRBV30 and TRBJ2-7. This CDR3 contains 12 residues. The V gene's germline CDR1 is GTSNPN and CDR2 SVGIG (reference sequence). CDR3 loop: CAWSKTSYEQYF.

This rearrangement joins TRBV20-1 to TRBJ2-7; TCRdb selects TRBD1, and the lack of DNA leaves this call unchecked. The CDR3 runs to 15 residues. Germline V gene sequence: CDR1 DFQATT, CDR2 SNEGSKA (reference sequence). This chain's CDR3 is CSASPWDRGHNEQYF.

This chain connects TRBV5-1 to TRBJ1-1; TCRdb names TRBD1, which stays unverified in the absence of DNA. Germline V CDR1 and CDR2: SGHRS, YFSETQ. The CDR3 runs 19 residues. The CDR3: CASSLPAGQPRLMNTEAFF.

V usage is TRBV28 and J usage is TRBJ2-5; TCRdb's D call of TRBD2 is untestable without DNA. The CDR3 is 13 residues long. From germline, CDR1 is MDHEN and CDR2 SYDVKM. CDR3 amino acids: CASSGASRETQYF.

The rearrangement uses TRBV6-5 and TRBJ1-5; there is no DNA to check the TCRdb D call of TRBD1. The CDR3 has 16 residues. CDR1 and CDR2 (germline): MNHEY, SVGAGI. CDR3 amino acids: CASSYTGQEGNQPQHF.

V usage is TRBV7-9 and J usage is TRBJ2-7; TCRdb indicates TRBD1, and absent DNA this call remains unverified. CDR1 and CDR2 (germline): SEHNR, FQNEAQ (reference sequence). CDR3 length: 15 amino acids. This chain's CDR3 is CASSHSPGTQNEQYF.

The chain is built from TRBV28 and TRBJ2-5; the TRBD2 assignment by TCRdb is unverifiable without DNA. The germline CDR1 and CDR2 sequences are MDHEN and SYDVKM. The CDR3 extends over 13 amino acids. Here the CDR3 reads CASSRTRQETQYF.

The gene calls are TRBV3-1 and TRBJ1-4; the D gene TCRdb calls, TRBD1, cannot be checked with no DNA. This CDR3 spans 14 amino acids. Per the germline V gene, CDR1 is LGHDT and CDR2 is YNNKEL (reference sequence). CDR3 in amino acids: CASSQGSPGGKLFF.

The chain couples TRBV27 to TRBJ2-2; TCRdb reports TRBD1, a call that lacks DNA to check it against. CDR1 and CDR2 (germline): MNHEY, SMNVEV (reference sequence). The CDR3 totals 15 residues. The CDR3 loop is CASSYRGRNTGELFF.

This chain uses TRBV5-1 with TRBJ2-3. The length of the CDR3 is 12 residues. Per the germline V gene, CDR1 is SGHRS and CDR2 is YFSETQ. The chain's CDR3 is CASSPNTYTQYF.

The gene calls are TRBV7-9 and TRBJ2-3; lacking DNA, the TRBD1 call made by TCRdb goes unchecked. The CDR3 totals 15 residues. Germline lookup yields CDR1 SEHNR and CDR2 FQNEAQ (reference sequence). This CDR3 reads CASSLYRGVADTQYF.